This T cell receptor beta chain was sequenced for a study of blood T cell repertoires in COVID-19. Study background: Some COVID-19 samples were acute and others convalescent; all came from the United States, Italy and Spain.

CDR1 is SGHAT, CDR2 FQDESV, per germline (reference sequence). Losses at the gene ends were 5 bases for V and 7 bases for J; bases not matched to a gene: 7. The CDR3 has 14 residues. Authors' data handling: Amplification of reference gene primers provided the estimated nucleated cell counts. Sequencing was performed with immunoSEQ multiplex PCR; in TCRdb, only in-frame clones are kept and a portion is missing. V and J calls and clone size are given by that table; D and trimming were obtained from the DNA. The sample includes over 130,000 clones, roughly nine tenths seen only once; the top ten take roughly 2.5%.

The clonotype was recovered from a human donor with COVID-19, enrolled during active disease. The donor label of this sample is uncertain. The rearrangement joins TRBV11-1 to TRBJ2-4, with 8 positions matching TRBD1. The sequencing sample was made of peripheral blood. In DNA, the CDR3 is TGTGCCAGCAGCCGGGACAGGTCGGGGAACATTCAGTACTTC. Residues: CASSRDRSGNIQYF.